The clone carrying this TCR beta chain was detected only once. Sequencing templates came from extracted RNA that was reverse transcribed into cDNA. Here immunoSEQ multiplex PCR was the method, and the copy in TCRdb shows in-frame clones only, minus some. The sample lists 140,000 to 150,000 clones; around 86% were seen once. This sample was taken from a study of CD8+ T cells in alopecia areata. Across the whole study: A regimen of oral tofacitinib, 5 to 10 mg twice daily, was given to treated patients.

The TCR comes from a human donor with alopecia areata. Here the sequenced sample was CD8+ T cells sorted from blood, taken at week 0.

The CDR3 region is CASSLGRDGSYEQYF. The DNA for the CDR3 is TGTGCCAGCAGTTTAGGGCGGGATGGGTCCTACGAGCAGTACTTC. This chain uses TRBV27 with TRBJ2-7; D might be TRBD2 (6 bases). The V gene's germline CDR1 is MNHEY and CDR2 SMNVEV (reference sequence). The CDR3 has 15 amino acids. V gave up 2 bases and J gave up 1 base, with 12 bases separating them.